This T cell receptor (beta chain) was captured in a study of CD8 T cells in ankylosing spondylitis. General study findings and limits: Disease-linked clones, CD8+, were relatively rare in peripheral blood. Ankylosing spondylitis blood seemed to carry a telltale TCR beta motif made of several highly homologous variants.

Quantitative 5'-RACE was performed with molecular barcodes, and it yielded the TCR beta libraries. TCRdb re-derived calls from the 5' RACE reads in MiXCR, one entry per CDR3 protein. The data contain over 200,000 distinct CDR3 sequences, 15% to 20% of them singletons. With 0 bases clipped from V and 2 bases from J, the junction kept 5 bases outside the gene matches. There are 16 residues in the CDR3. CDR1 is SGHRS, CDR2 YFSETQ, per germline. Ten or more counts support this clonotype. Its antigen is not identified. The specimen sequenced was blood, either unsorted or a sorted T cell fraction (not recorded which). The TCR was taken from a male donor with ankylosing spondylitis. The V gene is TRBV5-1, the J gene TRBJ2-3; 8 bases align to TRBD1. This chain's CDR3 is CASSLARTGTTDTQYF. DNA of the CDR3: TGCGCCAGCAGCTTGGCGCGGACAGGGACCACAGATACGCAGTATTTT.